Below are 5 T cell receptor beta chains sequenced from a single sample in a study of blood T cell repertoires in COVID-19. Repertoires were generated with immunoSEQ multiplex PCR, while TCRdb's copy carries only in-frame clones and drops some. This table has 250,000 to 300,000 clones, 80% to 85% appearing once. Sequencing was carried out using PBMCs or T cells enriched from blood (not recorded which). Source of these receptors: a man in his forties who had been exposed to COVID-19.

This clone was recorded once. Other DNA sequences of this sample code for an identical CDR3. The V and J genes are TRBV18 and TRBJ1-6, with 9 bases matching TRBD1. CDR3 length equals 14 residues. CDR1 and CDR2 (germline): KGHSH, LQKENI. With 4 bases clipped from V and 10 bases from J, the junction kept 5 bases outside the gene matches. CDR3 nucleotide sequence: TGTGCCAGCTCACTTGGACAGGGGAACTCACCCCTCCACTTT. Translating it yields CASSLGQGNSPLHF.

This sequence joins TRBV5-8 and TRBJ2-1; 11 nucleotides agree with TRBD2. Looked up from germline, CDR1 is SGHTS and CDR2 is YDEGEE. The CDR3 extends over 18 amino acids. V dropped 6 bases and J dropped 12; count of bases not matched to a gene: 23. CDR3 protein: CASILSGQWGLADSGQFF. DNA of the CDR3: TGTGCCAGCATCCTAAGCGGTCAGTGGGGACTAGCGGACTCCGGGCAGTTCTTC.

This chain uses TRBV7-8 with TRBJ1-5; D uncertain. Germline CDR1 SGHVS, CDR2 FQNEAQ. The CDR3 consists of 15 residues. V was shortened by 5 bases and J by 5 bases, with 16 bases between the two germline ends. As DNA, the CDR3 is TGTGCCAGCAGCCTCCCCGCGGGTGGGGATCAGCCCCAGCATTTT. This codes for CASSLPAGGDQPQHF.

The rearrangement joins TRBV27 to TRBJ2-3, with 10 positions matching TRBD2. The CDR3 is 15 amino acids. Germline V CDR1 and CDR2: MNHEY, SMNVEV (reference sequence). The V segment lost 5 bases and the J segment 2 bases; nucleotides outside the gene matches: 4. CDR3 DNA sequence: TGTGCCAGCAGTCCGCTAGCGGGAGCCACAGATACGCAGTATTTT. Translated, it gives CASSPLAGATDTQYF.

The chain has TRBV27 and TRBJ2-7, with 8 positions matching TRBD2. Looked up from germline, CDR1 is MNHEY and CDR2 is SMNVEV (reference sequence). The junction had 13 bases not matched to a gene; V was cut back by 7 bases and J by 2 bases. This CDR3 contains 16 residues. The CDR3, as DNA: TGTGCCAGCACCCAGCGACTAGCGACCCTACCCTACGAGCAGTACTTC. Translation: CASTQRLATLPYEQYF.